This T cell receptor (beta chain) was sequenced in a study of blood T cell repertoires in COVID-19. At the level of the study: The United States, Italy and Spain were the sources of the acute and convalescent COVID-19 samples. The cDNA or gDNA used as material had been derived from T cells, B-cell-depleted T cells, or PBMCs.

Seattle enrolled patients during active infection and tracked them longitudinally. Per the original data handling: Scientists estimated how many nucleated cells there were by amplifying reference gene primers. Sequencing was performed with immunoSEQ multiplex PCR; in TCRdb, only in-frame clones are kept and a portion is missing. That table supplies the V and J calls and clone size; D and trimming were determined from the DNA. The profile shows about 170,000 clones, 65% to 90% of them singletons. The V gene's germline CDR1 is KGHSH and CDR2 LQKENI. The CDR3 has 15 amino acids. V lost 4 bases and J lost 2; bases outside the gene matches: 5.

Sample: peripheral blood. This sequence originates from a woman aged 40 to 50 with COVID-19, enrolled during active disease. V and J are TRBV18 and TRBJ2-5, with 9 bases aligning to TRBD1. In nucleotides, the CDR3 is TGTGCCAGCTCACGCGGGACAGGGCCACAAGAGACCCAGTACTTC. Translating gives CASSRGTGPQETQYF.